Each of the 14 T cell receptor beta chains below was sequenced from the same sample in a study of T cells in localized non-small cell lung cancer. Libraries were prepared by immunoSEQ multiplex PCR; TCRdb keeps only in-frame clonotypes and omits some of them. The repertoire has 20,000 to 30,000 clones, 75% to 90% of them found once; the top ten carry about 14%. Here the sequenced sample was peripheral blood, taken before any cancer treatment. These receptors were collected from a female donor older than 55 with stage II squamous cell lung carcinoma.

The chain links TRBV13 to TRBJ2-1; D unresolved. This CDR3 contains 16 residues. The V and J ends lost 5 bases and 4 bases respectively, with 18 bases between them. Looked up from germline, CDR1 is PRHDT and CDR2 is FYEKMQ (reference sequence). The CDR3 protein is CASSTSRNRPYNEQFF. DNA of the CDR3: TGTGCCAGCAGCACCTCTCGCAATCGTCCTTACAATGAGCAGTTCTTC.

V gene TRBV27 combines with J gene TRBJ2-5; the D gene is possibly TRBD2 (5 bases). V was trimmed by 3 bases and J by 7 bases, leaving 15 bases between them. Germline CDR1 MNHEY, CDR2 SMNVEV (reference sequence). This CDR3 is 14 amino acids long. In DNA, the CDR3 is TGTGCCAGCAGTTTCAGACACGCTGAGGGGACCCAGTACTTC. Translated: CASSFRHAEGTQYF.

This clone was seen just once. This chain joins TRBV4-3 and TRBJ1-1; D gene ambiguous. V was pared by 0 bases and J by 8 bases, with 10 bases between. The V gene's germline CDR1 is LGHNA and CDR2 YSLEER. This CDR3 contains 13 residues. CDR3 in DNA: TGCGCCAGCAGCCAAGAAGGAGGAGGGGAAGCTTTCTTT. This sequence encodes CASSQEGGGEAFF.

The chain links TRBV2 to TRBJ2-5; 10 nucleotides align to TRBD1. Germline CDR1 reads SNHLY; CDR2 reads FYNNEI. The J segment lost 4 bases and the V segment lost 9 bases, leaving 11 bases of the junction unmatched. The CDR3 length is 15 residues. CDR3 sequence: CASDRGRRVGETQYF. CDR3 nucleotide sequence: TGTGCCAGTGACAGGGGGCGGAGAGTTGGAGAGACCCAGTACTTC.

The chain recombines TRBV19 with TRBJ1-2; no reliable D call. This CDR3 has 11 residues. CDR1 is LNHDA and CDR2 is SQIVND in the germline V gene (reference sequence). Trimming stripped 5 bases from V and 7 bases from J, with 8 bases between. The CDR3 here is CASSDSGGYTF. The CDR3 DNA reads TGTGCCAGTAGTGACTCGGGTGGCTACACCTTC. Based on the CDR3 plus reference TRBV19 and TRBJ1-2, the full variable domain is DGGITQSPKYLFRKEGQNVTLSCEQNLNHDAMYWYRQDPGQGLRLIYYSQIVNDFQKGDIAEGYSVSREKKESFPLTVTSAQKNPTAFYLCASSDSGGYTFGSGTRLTVV.

The chain is built from TRBV30 and TRBJ1-3, with a tentative D call TRBD1 (5 bases). The CDR3 sequence is 14 residues long. Trimming removed 0 bases from V and 4 bases from J, with 10 bases in between. Per germline, CDR1 GTSNPN and CDR2 SVGIG (reference sequence). The CDR3 DNA sequence: TGTGCCTGGAGTGTAGGGGTATCGGGAAACACCATATATTTT. It translates to CAWSVGVSGNTIYF.

This clone has a single count. The genes are TRBV27 and TRBJ1-4; 7 nucleotides align to TRBD1. Germline CDR1 is MNHEY and CDR2 is SMNVEV (reference sequence). V dropped 8 bases and J dropped 4; count of bases not matched to a gene: 7. The CDR3 is made up of 14 amino acids. Here the CDR3 DNA reads TGTGCCAGCGGGTGGACAGGCCTTAATGAAAAACTGTTTTTT. It encodes CASGWTGLNEKLFF.

The chain couples TRBV5-6 to TRBJ2-7; the D gene could be TRBD1 or TRBD2 (5 bases each). The germline gives CDR1 SGHDT, CDR2 YYEEEE. The length of the CDR3 is 13 residues. The V gene lost 2 bases and the J gene lost 3 bases, with 9 bases spanning the gap. CDR3 loop: CASSFGTDYEQYF. The CDR3 bases are TGTGCCAGCAGCTTCGGGACGGACTACGAGCAGTACTTC.

The rearrangement joins TRBV6-1 to TRBJ2-3; D may be TRBD2 (6 bases). Germline V gene sequence: CDR1 MNHNS, CDR2 SASEGT. The CDR3 covers 16 residues. Trimming removed 4 bases from V and 7 bases from J, with 21 bases in between. The CDR3 sequence is CASSVQKDYLFYTQYF. In DNA form, the CDR3 reads TGTGCCAGCAGTGTACAAAAGGACTACCTGTTTTATACGCAGTATTTT.

The V gene is TRBV7-8, the J gene TRBJ2-7, with TRBD1 identical over 9 bases. After removal of 2 bases from V and 2 bases from J, the junction contained 4 bases not matched to a gene. Germline assignment: CDR1 SGHVS and CDR2 FQNEAQ. The CDR3 is made up of 15 amino acids. CDR3 loop: CASSLLTGGTYEQYF. Here the CDR3 DNA reads TGTGCCAGCAGCTTATTAACAGGGGGCACCTACGAGCAGTACTTC.

This rearrangement joins TRBV29-1 to TRBJ1-2; D gene unclear. Germline loops: CDR1 SQVTM, CDR2 ANQGSEA. The V and J ends lost 3 bases and 8 bases respectively, with 4 bases between them. The CDR3 runs to 9 residues. CDR3 sequence: CSVEKGYTF. The CDR3 nucleotides are TGCAGCGTTGAGAAGGGCTACACCTTC. The whole variable domain, filled in from reference TRBV29-1 and TRBJ1-2, reads SAVISQKPSRDICQRGTSLTIQCQVDSQVTMMFWYRQQPGQSLTLIATANQGSEATYESGFVIDKFPISRPNLTFSTLTVSNMSPEDSSIYLCSVEKGYTFGSGTRLTVV.

The gene calls are TRBV28 and TRBJ2-2; TRBD2 aligns across 13 bases. CDR3 size: 17 residues. The V gene's germline CDR1 is MDHEN and CDR2 SYDVKM. After removal of 5 bases from V and 5 bases from J, the junction contained 8 bases not matched to a gene. The CDR3 region is CASSTLGLAGVTGELFF. CDR3 nucleotides: TGTGCCAGCAGTACTCTTGGACTAGCGGGAGTTACCGGGGAGCTGTTTTTT.

This clone has a handful of counts. This rearrangement joins TRBV2 to TRBJ1-5, with unresolved D. V was cut by 1 base and J by 5 bases, with 9 bases left in between. This CDR3 contains 14 residues. Germline loops: CDR1 SNHLY, CDR2 FYNNEI. The CDR3 reads CASSEGRADQPQHF. The CDR3 coding sequence is TGTGCCAGCAGTGAAGGAAGGGCCGATCAGCCCCAGCATTTT.

The CDR3 loop reads CASRPVLAGVTYEQYF. CDR3 nucleotides: TGCGCCAGCAGACCCGTTCTAGCGGGGGTCACCTACGAGCAGTACTTC. The genes are TRBV5-1 and TRBJ2-7; TRBD2 agrees at 10 bases. V shed 5 bases and J 2 bases; nucleotides not matched to a gene: 10. CDR1 and CDR2 from the germline V gene are SGHRS and YFSETQ. The CDR3 runs 16 residues.